This T cell receptor (beta chain) originates from a study of T-cell reconstitution after alpha-beta-depleted transplantation in children. Library preparation (for TCRbeta) was performed with unique molecular identifiers. TCRdb processed the PCR reads anew with MiXCR; each CDR3 protein has one entry. The table has about 640,000 distinct CDR3 sequences, roughly 15% seen once. The table lists this clonotype with many counts. V was pared by 3 bases and J by 2 bases, with 11 bases between. Germline V gene data show CDR1 as MGHDK and CDR2 as SYGVNS. The CDR3 is 15 residues long. The sequencing here drew on PBMCs from the stem cell graft donor, taken from the stem cell graft. This chain uses TRBV25-1 with TRBJ1-5; TRBD1 might be the D (5 bases). This receptor was obtained from a human donor who donated a stem cell graft to a child with acute myeloid leukemia. This chain's CDR3 is CASSDGGGGNQPQHF. CDR3 in DNA: TGTGCCAGCAGTGATGGGGGGGGTGGCAATCAGCCCCAGCATTTT.